What follows are 24 T cell receptor beta chains derived from one specimen sequenced in a study of vaccination effects on CD4 cells after COVID-19. Their antigens remain unidentified. Within the ViraFEST assay, antigen-specific CD4+ T cells underwent expansion with viral peptide pools prior to sequencing. Researchers isolated CD4+ T cells once approximately 10 days of culture had elapsed. Participants were given two doses of BNT162b2 or mRNA-1273 vaccine. Measured with immunoSEQ multiplex PCR; TCRdb has only the in-frame clones, and not every one. The sample has about 31,000 clones; approximately 64% are singletons. Material: CD4+ T cells from PBMCs cultured with SARS-CoV-2 spike peptides, obtained after COVID-19 vaccination. Receptors were obtained from a human donor who received a COVID-19 vaccine.

V and J are TRBV18 and TRBJ1-1; 7 positions match TRBD1. Germline CDR1 reads KGHSH; CDR2 reads LQKENI. V shed 2 bases and J 5 bases; nucleotides not matched to a gene: 11. The CDR3 extends over 16 amino acids. The CDR3 is CASSPGERQGRTEAFF. For the CDR3, the DNA is TGTGCCAGCTCACCAGGGGAGAGACAGGGACGGACTGAAGCTTTCTTT.

This clone has more than one count but fewer than ten. The genes are TRBV3-1 (or the pseudogene TRBV3-2) and TRBJ2-2; no definite D call. The germline V gene encodes CDR1 LGHDT and CDR2 YNNKEL (reference sequence). The CDR3 covers 12 residues. The V gene lost 6 bases and the J gene lost 3 bases, with 5 bases spanning the gap. CDR3 DNA sequence: TGTGCCAGCAGGGAGTACACCGGGGAGCTGTTTTTT. It codes for CASREYTGELFF.

V is TRBV9 and J is TRBJ1-5; 10 bases match TRBD1. CDR3 length equals 14 residues. The J segment lost 6 bases and the V segment lost 4 bases, leaving 4 bases of the junction unmatched. CDR1 and CDR2 (germline): SGDLS, YYNGEE. The CDR3 DNA is TGTGCCAGCAGCTCGGGACAGGGGTTTCAGCCCCAGCATTTT. As protein: CASSSGQGFQPQHF.

The rearrangement uses TRBV7-8 and TRBJ2-1; unclear D gene. The CDR3 spans 15 residues. V dropped 0 bases and J dropped 5 bases, with 11 bases sitting between them. The germline gives CDR1 SGHVS, CDR2 FQNEAQ. Here the CDR3 DNA reads TGTGCCAGCAGCTTAGCGCGCATTAGGAACAATGAGCAGTTCTTC. This translates into CASSLARIRNNEQFF.

This chain uses TRBV5-1 with TRBJ2-5; 10 nucleotides align to TRBD2. With V trimmed by 1 base and J by 4 bases, 10 bases remained unmatched. This CDR3 is built from 17 residues. The germline V gene has CDR1 SGHRS and CDR2 YFSETQ. CDR3 in amino acids: CASSLRPRSGGGETQYF. DNA for the CDR3: TGCGCCAGCAGCTTGAGGCCCAGGAGCGGGGGGGGAGAGACCCAGTACTTC.

The J gene is TRBJ2-1, the V gene TRBV5-8; 7 bases are a match to TRBD1. V was clipped by 0 bases and J by 7 bases; unmatched bases: 10. This CDR3 contains 16 residues. Germline lookup yields CDR1 SGHTS and CDR2 YDEGEE. The CDR3 sequence is CASSLGDSPRQNEQFF. The CDR3 coding sequence is TGTGCCAGCAGCTTGGGGGACAGTCCAAGGCAGAATGAGCAGTTCTTC.

This clone was counted a few times. The chain recombines TRBV20-1 with TRBJ1-2; D is ambiguous. Trimming pared 7 bases from V and 5 bases from J, leaving 11 bases between. The CDR3 extends over 11 amino acids. Germline V gene sequence: CDR1 DFQATT, CDR2 SNEGSKA (reference sequence). CDR3 residues: CSGATGYGYTF. The CDR3 coding sequence is TGCAGTGGGGCCACGGGTTATGGCTACACCTTC.

The chain is built from TRBV4-1 and TRBJ2-1; 11 bases fit TRBD2. The CDR3 is 16 amino acids. From germline, CDR1 is MGHRA and CDR2 YSYEKL. Trimming removed 2 bases from V and 7 bases from J; junction bases left unmatched: 7. CDR3 sequence: CASSQPTSGRGNEQFF. The CDR3 DNA reads TGCGCCAGCAGCCAACCCACTAGCGGGAGAGGGAATGAGCAGTTCTTC.

The genes are TRBV11-3 and TRBJ2-5; no clear D. Between the trimmed V and J ends, which lost 2 bases and 3 bases, there was a span of 4 bases. Germline V gene data show CDR1 as SGHNT and CDR2 as YENEEA. This CDR3 is built from 12 residues. CDR3 region: CASSLSEETQYF. The CDR3 region has the DNA TGTGCCAGCAGCTTATCAGAAGAGACCCAGTACTTC.

V and J are TRBV11-3 and TRBJ1-6; D is unclear. The CDR3 has 13 amino acids. V lost 0 bases and J lost 10, with 7 bases in between. The V gene's germline CDR1 is SGHNT and CDR2 YENEEA. CDR3 DNA sequence: TGTGCCAGCAGCTTAGACAGTGAATCACCCCTCCACTTT. Protein sequence: CASSLDSESPLHF.

Here the CDR3 DNA reads TGTGCCACCAGCAGCTCTCACGGTGGCCAGCATTTT. It yields the protein CATSSSHGGQHF. The chain links TRBV15 to TRBJ1-5; D ambiguous. V was trimmed by 3 bases and J by 12 bases, leaving 12 bases between them. The CDR3 spans 12 residues. From germline, CDR1 is LNHNV and CDR2 YYDKDF (reference sequence).

The chain joins TRBV11-2 to TRBJ1-1; 8 bases are shared with TRBD1. The germline CDR1 and CDR2 sequences are SGHAT and FQNNGV. The CDR3 sequence is 15 residues long. V dropped 5 bases and J dropped 1; count of bases not matched to a gene: 6. CDR3 region: CASSPIQGENTEAFF. CDR3 DNA: TGTGCCAGCAGCCCAATACAGGGGGAGAACACTGAAGCTTTCTTT. Filled out from reference TRBV11-2 and TRBJ1-1, the complete variable domain reads EAGVAQSPRYKIIEKRQSVAFWCNPISGHATLYWYQQILGQGPKLLIQFQNNGVVDDSQLPKDRFSAERLKGVDSTLKIQPAKLEDSAVYLCASSPIQGENTEAFFGQGTRLTVV.

In its sample, this clone was seen a few times. V is TRBV29-1 and J is TRBJ1-1; TRBD1 might be the D (5 bases). The CDR3 spans 12 residues. CDR1 SQVTM and CDR2 ANQGSEA come from the germline V gene. V gave up 3 bases and J gave up 3 bases, with 8 bases separating them. CDR3 bases: TGCAGCGTTGAGGGGGGGGACACTGAAGCTTTCTTT. It specifies CSVEGGDTEAFF.

This rearrangement joins TRBV19 to TRBJ2-3, with 12 bases aligning to TRBD1. J gave up 1 base and V 7 bases, and 6 bases lay outside the gene matches. CDR1 and CDR2 (germline): LNHDA, SQIVND (reference sequence). This CDR3 is built from 16 residues. CDR3 sequence (DNA): TGTGCCAGTACACCCGGGACAGGGGGCCGCACAGATACGCAGTATTTT. It encodes CASTPGTGGRTDTQYF.

The gene calls are TRBV7-9 and TRBJ1-1, with TRBD1 as a possible D gene (5 bases). Germline V lookup: CDR1 SEHNR, CDR2 FQNEAQ (reference sequence). Trimming took off 2 bases at V and 1 base at J, with 8 bases between the two ends. The CDR3 sequence is 14 residues long. CDR3 coding DNA: TGTGCCAGCAGCTTACAGACAGAGAACACTGAAGCTTTCTTT. It yields the protein CASSLQTENTEAFF.

The chain combines TRBV27 with TRBJ2-1; TRBD2 aligns across 12 bases. The CDR3 is 18 residues long. J gave up 7 bases and V 2 bases, and 12 bases lay outside the gene matches. Germline values: CDR1 MNHEY, CDR2 SMNVEV (reference sequence). DNA for the CDR3: TGTGCCAGCAGTTTAGGGCTAGCGGGAGGGCCGTTAAAAAATGAGCAGTTCTTC. This encodes CASSLGLAGGPLKNEQFF.

This clone occurred a few times. The chain employs TRBV9 and TRBJ2-7; D is uncertain. CDR3 length equals 18 residues. Germline assignment: CDR1 SGDLS and CDR2 YYNGEE. V gave up 4 bases and J gave up 3 bases, with 26 bases separating them. DNA for the CDR3: TGTGCCAGCAGCCGGATAGTAACGGCCGGACGTAGGATCTACGAGCAGTACTTC. This gives the protein CASSRIVTAGRRIYEQYF.

The V and J genes are TRBV6-2 or TRBV6-3 and TRBJ2-3; D might be TRBD2 (6 bases). Trimming cost V 2 bases and J 0 bases, with 12 bases left between them. Per the germline V gene, CDR1 is MNHEY and CDR2 is SVGEGT. The CDR3 is 16 residues long. In nucleotides, the CDR3 is TGTGCCAGCAGTTACGGGGAGGCAGATAGCACAGATACGCAGTATTTT. As protein: CASSYGEADSTDTQYF.

The chain combines TRBV12-3 or TRBV12-4 with TRBJ2-5; unclear D gene. The CDR3 has 11 amino acids. Trimming left V 4 bases short and J 0 bases short, with 0 bases between. The CDR3 protein is CASSYQETQYF. CDR3 DNA: TGTGCCAGCAGTTACCAAGAGACCCAGTACTTC.

The chain uses TRBV6-5 and TRBJ2-7; 8 positions agree with TRBD2. The CDR3 runs to 14 residues. J lost 6 bases, V lost 3 bases, and 7 bases had no gene match. Germline CDR1 and CDR2: MNHEY and SVGAGI. This CDR3 is CASSYPGGGTEQYF. The CDR3 bases are TGTGCCAGCAGTTATCCCGGGGGGGGGACCGAGCAGTACTTC.

The chain joins TRBV7-2 to TRBJ1-5; unclear D gene. In germline, CDR1 is SGHTA, CDR2 FQGNSA. V lost 6 bases to trimming and J lost 5 bases, with 8 bases between them. This CDR3 is 12 amino acids long. DNA of the CDR3: TGTGCCAGCAGACTAACGGATCAGCCCCAGCATTTT. Translated, it gives CASRLTDQPQHF.

The V and J genes are TRBV4-1 and TRBJ2-1; 10 bases are shared with TRBD2. The CDR3 has 17 residues. The V and J ends lost 2 bases and 5 bases, in that order; junction bases with no gene match: 9. Germline CDR1 MGHRA, CDR2 YSYEKL. DNA for the CDR3: TGCGCCAGCAGCCAACCAACTAGCGGGGTCCTCCACAATGAGCAGTTCTTC. It translates to CASSQPTSGVLHNEQFF.

The chain joins TRBV5-6 to TRBJ2-7, with TRBD2 matching 9 bases. CDR3 size: 17 residues. V dropped 0 bases and J dropped 0; count of bases not matched to a gene: 7. Germline-derived CDR1 and CDR2 are SGHDT and YYEEEE. In nucleotides, the CDR3 is TGTGCCAGCAGCTTGGAACTAAGCGGGGGGCCCTCCTACGAGCAGTACTTC. Translation gives CASSLELSGGPSYEQYF.

V and J are TRBV19 and TRBJ1-5; D is possibly TRBD1 (5 bases). The CDR3 covers 16 residues. Germline assignment: CDR1 LNHDA and CDR2 SQIVND (reference sequence). V shed 9 bases and J shed 0 bases, with 18 bases lying between them. CDR3 residues: CASRKKGLSSNQPQHF. In nucleotides, the CDR3 is TGTGCCAGCAGAAAAAAGGGGTTGAGTAGCAATCAGCCCCAGCATTTT. Full variable domain (rest looked up from reference TRBV19 and TRBJ1-5): DGGITQSPKYLFRKEGQNVTLSCEQNLNHDAMYWYRQDPGQGLRLIYYSQIVNDFQKGDIAEGYSVSREKKESFPLTVTSAQKNPTAFYLCASRKKGLSSNQPQHFGDGTRLSIL.